These 12 T cell receptor beta chains came from one sample sequenced in a study of OX40 agonist ivuxolimab in advanced cancers. Some clones are missing from TCRdb's copy, which holds only in-frame ones; the method was immunoSEQ multiplex PCR. Here the sample spans 75,000 to 100,000 clones, just over 90% being singletons. Specimen: CD4+ or CD8+ T cells sorted from blood, collected in a trial of the OX40 agonist ivuxolimab. The receptors were sampled from an adult with an advanced solid tumor such as melanoma, head and neck, liver or kidney cancer.

The chain carries TRBV7-3 and TRBJ2-1; unclear D gene. The CDR3 runs to 15 residues. The germline V gene has CDR1 SGHTA and CDR2 FQGTGA. V gave up 7 bases and J gave up 0 bases, with 13 bases separating them. CDR3 DNA sequence: TGTGCCAGCACCCCCGGCAGAAACTCCTACAATGAGCAGTTCTTC. Protein sequence: CASTPGRNSYNEQFF.

This clone appeared a single time. The rearrangement links TRBV6-4 to TRBJ1-2; no clear D. Germline loops: CDR1 MRHNA, CDR2 SNTAGT. V lost 3 bases and J 4 bases, leaving 9 bases between the germline ends. CDR3 length equals 13 residues. Written as DNA, the CDR3 is TGTGCCAGCAGTGAGGGTCTGTCCTATGGCTACACCTTC. It codes for CASSEGLSYGYTF.

The chain couples TRBV18 to TRBJ1-3, with TRBD1 as a possible D gene (5 bases). From germline, CDR1 is KGHSH and CDR2 LQKENI. CDR3 length: 16 amino acids. V was pared by 0 bases and J by 0 bases, with 9 bases between. In DNA, the CDR3 is TGTGCCAGCTCACCACCGAATAGGGGCTCTGGAAACACCATATATTTT. It specifies CASSPPNRGSGNTIYF.

V gene TRBV6-1 combines with J gene TRBJ1-2; D unresolved. CDR3 length equals 14 residues. V lost 0 bases to trimming and J lost 10 bases, with 15 bases between them. CDR1 is MNHNS and CDR2 is SASEGT in the germline V gene. Here the CDR3 reads CASSEASQLDFYTF. For the CDR3, the DNA is TGTGCCAGCAGTGAAGCGTCCCAGCTGGACTTCTACACCTTC.

This clone is a singleton in its sample. The V and J genes are TRBV28 and TRBJ2-7; no clear D. Trimming shortened V by 5 bases and J by 5 bases, and 10 bases separated the two germline ends. CDR1 is MDHEN and CDR2 is SYDVKM in the germline V gene. There are 12 residues in the CDR3. The CDR3 nucleotides are TGTGCCAGCAGTCCCGTGGTGCACGAGCAGTACTTC. Its translation: CASSPVVHEQYF.

The chain joins TRBV6-1 to TRBJ2-3; D tentatively reads TRBD1 or TRBD2 (5 bases each). In germline, CDR1 is MNHNS, CDR2 SASEGT. With 4 bases removed from V and 4 bases from J, the gap between germline ends came to 15 bases. The CDR3 consists of 15 residues. DNA of the CDR3: TGTGCCAGCAGTGGGGGCCTAGCTGGCGCAGATACGCAGTATTTT. It translates to CASSGGLAGADTQYF.

This chain uses TRBV19 with TRBJ2-2; D ambiguous. This CDR3 comprises 14 residues. Germline values: CDR1 LNHDA, CDR2 SQIVND (reference sequence). V gave up 7 bases and J gave up 0 bases, with 9 bases separating them. Here the CDR3 DNA reads TGTGCCAGTATAAGATCCGCGAACACCGGGGAGCTGTTTTTT. Residues: CASIRSANTGELFF.

The chain combines TRBV11-2 with TRBJ2-3; D remains unclear. V shed 4 bases and J shed 6 bases, with 14 bases lying between them. The CDR3 loop spans 14 amino acids. Looked up from germline, CDR1 is SGHAT and CDR2 is FQNNGV. CDR3 loop: CASSSPRAGDTQYF. The DNA of the CDR3 is TGTGCCAGCAGCTCGCCCCGGGCTGGGGATACGCAGTATTTT.

The chain couples TRBV29-1 to TRBJ2-3; D gene ambiguous. Trimming stripped 4 bases from V and 1 base from J, with 9 bases between. CDR1 is SQVTM and CDR2 is ANQGSEA in the germline V gene. The CDR3 sequence is 13 residues long. CDR3 in DNA: TGCAGCGTTGTCTCTGACGGCACAGATACGCAGTATTTT. Amino acids: CSVVSDGTDTQYF.

The gene calls are TRBV7-2 and TRBJ2-3; TRBD1 or TRBD2 may be the D gene (5 bases each). Germline values: CDR1 SGHTA, CDR2 FQGNSA. The CDR3 has 17 residues. V was clipped by 0 bases and J by 2 bases, with 15 bases between them. CDR3 sequence reads: CASSLAPLAGHTDTQYF. For the CDR3, the DNA is TGTGCCAGCAGCTTAGCGCCGCTAGCCGGACACACAGATACGCAGTATTTT. Complete variable domain (other parts from reference TRBV7-2 and TRBJ2-3): GAGVSQSPSNKVTEKGKDVELRCDPISGHTALYWYRQSLGQGLEFLIYFQGNSAPDKSGLPSDRFSAERTGGSVSTLTIQRTQQEDSAVYLCASSLAPLAGHTDTQYFGPGTRLTVL.

The chain joins TRBV25-1 to TRBJ2-7; D possibly corresponds to TRBD2 (6 bases). The germline CDR1 and CDR2 sequences are MGHDK and SYGVNS. The CDR3 is 14 residues long. V lost 2 bases to trimming and J lost 3 bases, with 11 bases between them. The CDR3 DNA is TGTGCCAGCAGTGAAAGGCAGGGAGGCTACGAGCAGTACTTC. As protein: CASSERQGGYEQYF.

The V and J genes are TRBV7-2 and TRBJ2-3, with TRBD2 identical over 11 bases. Per germline, CDR1 SGHTA and CDR2 FQGNSA. Trimming cost V 5 bases and J 2 bases; bases outside gene matches: 9. The CDR3 sequence is 17 residues long. DNA for the CDR3: TGTGCCAGCAGCCGCAGGACGACTAGCGGGACCACAGATACGCAGTATTTT. It encodes CASSRRTTSGTTDTQYF.